This T cell receptor (beta chain) is from a study of T-cell reconstitution after alpha-beta-depleted transplantation in children. Study-wide results and limits: Expanded graft clones numbering several hundred reportedly gave rise to alpha-beta T cells about two months after transplant. For some patients, TCRbeta diversity was high at day 60 because of recipient T cells and thymic progenitors that survived. After one year, T-cell counts and TCRbeta diversity mostly came from new T cells.

V shed 7 bases, J shed 0 bases, and the junction held 22 bases outside the gene matches. The CDR3 is 20 residues long. Germline V gives CDR1 MDHEN, CDR2 SYDVKM. Unique molecular identifiers tagged the TCRbeta library. MiXCR, applied by TCRdb to the PCR reads, yields one record per CDR3 protein. Among some 190,000 distinct CDR3 sequences listed, 11% were seen once. This clonotype has ten or more counts. Antigen specificity is unknown. V is TRBV28 and J is TRBJ1-2; the match to TRBD1 covers 8 bases. The sequenced sample was PBMCs, obtained before TCRalphabeta/CD19-depleted stem cell transplant. This clonotype was sampled from a boy aged 2-15 years with acute myeloid leukemia, due to receive a stem cell transplant. The CDR3: CASIQRSAGGTEKPNYGYTF. The CDR3 DNA follows: TGTGCCAGCATCCAAAGGTCGGCAGGGGGCACCGAAAAGCCTAACTATGGCTACACCTTC.